Listed here are 32 T cell receptor beta chains from one sample, sequenced in a study of CD8 T cells in ankylosing spondylitis. Study-wide findings and caveats: A TCR beta motif made of several highly homologous variants seemed typical of ankylosing spondylitis blood.

In TCRdb, the 5' RACE reads were re-called with MiXCR into one record per CDR3 protein. The table has around 140,000 distinct CDR3 sequences, 17% seen once. These receptors lack a known antigen. The sequenced sample consisted of blood, either unsorted or a sorted T cell fraction (not recorded which). The receptors were gathered from a male donor with ankylosing spondylitis.

The chain uses TRBV30 and TRBJ2-3; tentatively, D is TRBD2 (5 bases). V gave up 8 bases and J gave up 0 bases, with 18 bases separating them. This CDR3 has 15 residues. In germline, CDR1 is GTSNPN, CDR2 SVGIG (reference sequence). This chain's CDR3 is CASDRENTSTDTQYF. The CDR3, as DNA: TGTGCCAGCGACCGGGAAAACACTAGCACAGATACGCAGTATTTT.

This clonotype was recorded a few times. V and J are TRBV4-3 and TRBJ2-3, with no clear D. The CDR3 sequence is 15 residues long. Trimming cost V 1 base and J 7 bases, with 15 bases left between them. The germline gives CDR1 LGHNA, CDR2 YSLEER. The CDR3, as DNA: TGCGCCAGCAGCCAAGGGAGAGTTTTGTCAAATACGCAGTATTTT. Its protein product is CASSQGRVLSNTQYF.

The chain joins TRBV11-2 to TRBJ2-7; D gene unclear. Trimming stripped 2 bases from V and 5 bases from J, with 10 bases between. The germline V gene encodes CDR1 SGHAT and CDR2 FQNNGV. CDR3 size: 13 residues. CDR3 nucleotides: TGTGCCAGCAGCTTATCTAGAGGAAACGAGCAGTACTTC. This sequence encodes CASSLSRGNEQYF.

The rearrangement uses TRBV4-3 and TRBJ1-1, with 7 bases lining up with TRBD1. The CDR3 extends over 17 amino acids. Germline CDR1 and CDR2: LGHNA and YSLEER. With V trimmed by 0 bases and J by 5 bases, 12 bases remained unmatched. CDR3 amino acids: CASSQEVPAGGWTEAFF. In nucleotides, the CDR3 is TGCGCCAGCAGCCAAGAGGTCCCGGCAGGGGGATGGACTGAAGCTTTCTTT.

This clonotype was detected a few times. The V and J genes are TRBV27 and TRBJ2-1, with a possible D match to TRBD2 (6 bases). This CDR3 has 13 residues. The germline gives CDR1 MNHEY, CDR2 SMNVEV (reference sequence). V shed 9 bases and J shed 3 bases, with 12 bases lying between them. CDR3: CASNSGGYNEQFF. Written as DNA, the CDR3 is TGTGCCAGTAATTCCGGGGGCTACAATGAGCAGTTCTTC.

This clonotype was seen a handful of times. The V and J genes are TRBV27 and TRBJ2-7; 11 positions agree with TRBD2. Germline assignment: CDR1 MNHEY and CDR2 SMNVEV (reference sequence). This CDR3 contains 15 residues. V lost 5 bases and J lost 5; bases outside the gene matches: 8. CDR3 sequence (DNA): TGTGCCAGCAGTAAGATAGCGGGAGGGCTCCACGAGCAGTACTTC. This translates into CASSKIAGGLHEQYF.

The rearrangement links TRBV25-1 to TRBJ2-7, with D perhaps TRBD1 or TRBD2 (6 bases each). Germline V gene sequence: CDR1 MGHDK, CDR2 SYGVNS. The CDR3 extends over 15 amino acids. Trimming pared 0 bases from V and 4 bases from J, leaving 13 bases between. The CDR3 bases are TGTGCCAGCAGTGAATACGGGGGCACAGGGTACGAGCAGTACTTC. Protein sequence: CASSEYGGTGYEQYF.

The chain joins TRBV27 to TRBJ2-7; D remains ambiguous. Germline CDR1 and CDR2: MNHEY and SMNVEV (reference sequence). There are 14 residues in the CDR3. Trimming took 0 bases from V and 2 from J, leaving 8 bases between them. The CDR3 here is CASSLSGGTYEQYF. The DNA for the CDR3 is TGTGCCAGCAGTTTATCAGGTGGAACCTACGAGCAGTACTTC.

This clonotype occurred many times. This rearrangement joins TRBV7-9 to TRBJ2-1; D is unresolved. CDR3 length: 12 residues. CDR1 and CDR2 (germline): SEHNR, FQNEAQ (reference sequence). Trimming removed 2 bases from V and 8 bases from J, with 7 bases in between. Here the CDR3 DNA reads TGTGCCAGCAGCTTAATGGGCGATGAGCAGTTCTTC. Amino acid sequence: CASSLMGDEQFF.

The chain carries TRBV9 and TRBJ2-2, with 11 positions matching TRBD1. This CDR3 is 17 amino acids long. Germline CDR1 is SGDLS and CDR2 is YYNGEE. V lost 4 bases to trimming and J lost 6 bases; unmatched junction nucleotides: 11. CDR3 loop: CASSPPGQGARAGELFF. CDR3 in DNA: TGTGCCAGCAGCCCCCCCGGACAGGGGGCGCGTGCCGGGGAGCTGTTTTTT.

This clonotype was counted a few times. The V and J genes are TRBV9 and TRBJ2-7; possibly TRBD2 for D (6 bases). The V end was cut by 0 bases, the J end by 0 bases, with 10 bases between. This CDR3 region has 15 residues. The germline gives CDR1 SGDLS, CDR2 YYNGEE. CDR3 protein: CASSVEEGSSYEQYF. Written as DNA, the CDR3 is TGTGCCAGCAGCGTAGAGGAGGGCAGCTCCTACGAGCAGTACTTC.

This clonotype was recorded a few times. The CDR3 spells CAASESGTYEQYF. DNA of the CDR3: TGTGCCGCGTCGGAAAGCGGGACCTACGAGCAGTACTTC. The chain links TRBV6-1 to TRBJ2-7, with TRBD2 identical over 7 bases. Germline values: CDR1 MNHNS, CDR2 SASEGT. The V gene end was trimmed by 11 bases and the J gene end by 2 bases; junction bases not matched to a gene: 9. The CDR3 consists of 13 residues.

The chain joins TRBV7-9 to TRBJ2-2, with D possibly matching TRBD1 (6 bases). The CDR3 loop spans 14 amino acids. Trimming shortened V by 5 bases and J by 1 base, and 8 bases separated the two germline ends. Germline V CDR1 and CDR2: SEHNR, FQNEAQ (reference sequence). The CDR3 here is CASSGTRNTGELFF. Written as DNA, the CDR3 is TGTGCCAGCAGCGGGACAAGGAACACCGGGGAGCTGTTTTTT.

This clonotype was seen many times. The chain links TRBV9 to TRBJ2-1; TRBD2 might be the D (7 bases). Trimming pared 2 bases from V and 9 bases from J, leaving 18 bases between. CDR3 length: 15 amino acids. CDR1 SGDLS and CDR2 YYNGEE come from the germline V gene. The chain's CDR3 is CASSVHSGGTIEQFF. CDR3 nucleotide sequence: TGTGCCAGCAGCGTCCACTCGGGGGGCACAATTGAGCAGTTCTTC.

The chain combines TRBV4-1 with TRBJ2-7; D possibly corresponds to TRBD2 (6 bases). Deletions cut 3 bases from V and 5 bases from J, with 17 bases between. CDR3 size: 15 residues. The germline V gene encodes CDR1 MGHRA and CDR2 YSYEKL. This chain's CDR3 is CASSQRDLLADEQYF. The CDR3 bases are TGCGCCAGCAGCCAGCGAGACCTCTTAGCGGACGAGCAGTACTTC.

The chain recombines TRBV10-3 with TRBJ1-1, with 8 bases identical to TRBD1. CDR1 ENHRY and CDR2 SYGVKD come from the germline V gene. The CDR3 is 15 residues long. Trimming at V came to 4 bases and at J to 1 base, leaving 5 bases not matched to a gene. The CDR3 nucleotides read TGTGCCATCAGTGCACCGGGACAGGCGAACACTGAAGCTTTCTTT. Translated: CAISAPGQANTEAFF.

This clonotype was found a few times. The chain has TRBV20-1 and TRBJ2-7, with 10 bases lining up with TRBD2. V trimming: 0 bases; J trimming: 1 base; junction bases outside the gene matches: 9. The CDR3 is 17 residues long. Per the germline V gene, CDR1 is DFQATT and CDR2 is SNEGSKA (reference sequence). Here the CDR3 DNA reads TGCAGTGCTAGAGACCGGCTCGCTAGCGGGAGTTCCTACGAGCAGTACTTC. This translates into CSARDRLASGSSYEQYF.

Ten or more counts support this clonotype. The chain uses TRBV12-3 or TRBV12-4 and TRBJ2-1; D not resolved. This CDR3 has 13 residues. Trimming stripped 4 bases from V and 3 bases from J, with 7 bases between. The chain's CDR3 is CASSWSSYNEQFF. CDR3 DNA sequence: TGTGCCAGCAGTTGGAGTAGCTACAATGAGCAGTTCTTC.

This clonotype was seen more than once but under ten times. The rearrangement links TRBV7-9 to TRBJ2-1, with 7 bases fitting TRBD2. The germline V gene encodes CDR1 SEHNR and CDR2 FQNEAQ (reference sequence). This CDR3 has 17 residues. With V trimmed by 3 bases and J by 0 bases, 8 bases remained unmatched. The CDR3 bases are TGTGCCAGCAGCTTTCCCCTGGGCGGGAGCTCCTACAATGAGCAGTTCTTC. As protein: CASSFPLGGSSYNEQFF.

The table lists this clonotype with many counts. V is TRBV4-3 and J is TRBJ2-1; D tentatively fits TRBD1 or TRBD2 (5 bases each). Germline V gives CDR1 LGHNA, CDR2 YSLEER. The V end was cut by 4 bases, the J end by 2 bases, with 9 bases between. The CDR3 is 14 residues long. The CDR3, as DNA: TGCGCCAGCAGCCTAGGGACCACCTACAATGAGCAGTTCTTC. Its translation: CASSLGTTYNEQFF.

This clonotype was picked up a small number of times. The chain recombines TRBV10-3 with TRBJ2-5; D perhaps matches TRBD1 (6 bases). Deletions cut 6 bases from V and 2 bases from J, with 10 bases between. The CDR3 totals 13 residues. Looked up from germline, CDR1 is ENHRY and CDR2 is SYGVKD. In DNA, the CDR3 is TGTGCCATCAGCACAGGGCAACAAGAGACCCAGTACTTC. This gives the protein CAISTGQQETQYF.

This clonotype was seen a few times. The chain employs TRBV20-1 and TRBJ1-4; D may be TRBD1 (5 bases). V lost 3 bases and J 2 bases, leaving 10 bases between the germline ends. This CDR3 contains 14 residues. CDR1 DFQATT and CDR2 SNEGSKA come from the germline V gene (reference sequence). CDR3 nucleotide sequence: TGCAGTGCTAGCGGGACGGTCACTAATGAAAAACTGTTTTTT. The encoded protein is CSASGTVTNEKLFF.

This clonotype showed up just a few times. The gene calls are TRBV14 and TRBJ1-1; 10 bases match TRBD1. The V and J ends lost 3 bases and 6 bases, in that order; junction bases with no gene match: 10. Germline V gene lookup returns CDR1 SGHDN and CDR2 FVKESK. The CDR3 totals 16 residues. The CDR3: CASSHAGTGVSPEAFF. The DNA of the CDR3 is TGTGCCAGCAGCCACGCAGGGACAGGGGTTTCCCCTGAAGCTTTCTTT.

This sequence joins TRBV12-5 and TRBJ1-1; D uncertain. Per germline, CDR1 LGHNT and CDR2 FRNRAP. The CDR3 is made up of 13 amino acids. The V end was cut by 3 bases, the J end by 1 base, with 6 bases between. The CDR3 nucleotides read TGTGCTAGTGGTTTCTCAGGGAACACTGAAGCTTTCTTT. Translated, it gives CASGFSGNTEAFF. Combining the CDR3 with reference TRBV12-5 and TRBJ1-1 gives the whole variable domain DARVTQTPRHKVTEMGQEVTMRCQPILGHNTVFWYRQTMMQGLELLAYFRNRAPLDDSGMPKDRFSAEMPDATLATLKIQPSEPRDSAVYFCASGFSGNTEAFFGQGTRLTVV.

This chain joins TRBV29-1 and TRBJ1-2, with no clear D. Trimming took 3 bases from V and 4 from J, leaving 9 bases between them. Germline loops: CDR1 SQVTM, CDR2 ANQGSEA. This CDR3 has 12 amino acids. The CDR3 spells CSVDKRIYGYTF. The CDR3, as DNA: TGCAGCGTTGACAAGCGGATCTATGGCTACACCTTC.

This clonotype was counted a few times. The chain recombines TRBV7-9 with TRBJ1-1; TRBD1 agrees at 8 bases. V shed 6 bases, J shed 5 bases, and the junction held 8 bases outside the gene matches. Germline CDR1 reads SEHNR; CDR2 reads FQNEAQ (reference sequence). There are 14 residues in the CDR3. CDR3 in DNA: TGTGCCAGCAGGATTCAGGGGGCGCGGACTGAAGCTTTCTTT. Encoded protein: CASRIQGARTEAFF.

This clonotype showed up many times. J is TRBJ2-7 and V is TRBV27, with 7 bases identical to TRBD1. The V and J ends lost 7 bases and 3 bases, in that order; junction bases with no gene match: 6. The germline V gene has CDR1 MNHEY and CDR2 SMNVEV (reference sequence). The CDR3 is 13 residues long. The CDR3 sequence is CASTGGPLYEQYF. The CDR3 DNA is TGTGCCAGCACAGGGGGTCCCCTCTACGAGCAGTACTTC.

This clonotype has only a few counts. The rearrangement joins TRBV7-9 to TRBJ2-3, with D perhaps TRBD2 (6 bases). Germline lookup yields CDR1 SEHNR and CDR2 FQNEAQ (reference sequence). V lost 7 bases and J 0 bases, leaving 11 bases between the germline ends. This CDR3 has 14 amino acids. CDR3 residues: CASNGGTSTDTQYF. The CDR3 DNA follows: TGTGCCAGCAATGGCGGGACTAGCACAGATACGCAGTATTTT.

In its sample, this clonotype was seen a few times. This sequence joins TRBV20-1 and TRBJ2-3; 7 bases align to TRBD1. This CDR3 has 20 amino acids. The ends lost 6 bases at V and 6 bases at J; junction bases unmatched: 30. The germline V gene has CDR1 DFQATT and CDR2 SNEGSKA (reference sequence). The CDR3 DNA sequence: TGCAGTGCCCCCGCGCACCTCTGGACACAGGGGCGTGGGACGGTCGATACGCAGTATTTT. Translation gives CSAPAHLWTQGRGTVDTQYF.

The chain recombines TRBV19 with TRBJ2-7, with 7 bases matching TRBD1. CDR1 and CDR2 from the germline V gene are LNHDA and SQIVND (reference sequence). CDR3 length: 13 amino acids. With 5 bases clipped from V and 2 bases from J, the junction kept 3 bases outside the gene matches. The CDR3 DNA reads as TGTGCCAGTAGTGTGGGACAGACCTACGAGCAGTACTTC. As protein: CASSVGQTYEQYF.

This chain joins TRBV12-3 or TRBV12-4 and TRBJ2-4, with TRBD2 matching 9 bases. V was pared by 2 bases and J by 7 bases, with 3 bases of the junction left unmatched. The CDR3 extends over 14 amino acids. The DNA of the CDR3 is TGTGCCAGCAGTTTATCCCTAGCGGGGAACATTCAGTACTTC. Translation gives CASSLSLAGNIQYF.

The chain links TRBV7-9 to TRBJ1-4, with unresolved D. This CDR3 has 15 residues. Per the germline V gene, CDR1 is SEHNR and CDR2 is FQNEAQ (reference sequence). Deletions cut 5 bases from V and 0 bases from J, with 10 bases between. DNA for the CDR3: TGTGCCAGCAGCCCACGGGAGACAACTAATGAAAAACTGTTTTTT. It is translated as CASSPRETTNEKLFF.